This TCR beta chain was recovered during a study of cytomegalovirus exposure and HLA in healthy donors. The germline V gene encodes CDR1 SGHNT and CDR2 YYREEE (reference sequence). The germline V and J ends were trimmed by 3 bases and 9 bases, with 14 bases remaining between them. This CDR3 has 13 amino acids. The PCR was carried out with 60 Vbeta primers and 13 Jbeta primers. Measured with immunoSEQ multiplex PCR; TCRdb has only the in-frame clones, and not every one. The sample lists approximately 100,000 clones, less than 70% occurring once. The chain uses TRBV5-4 and TRBJ2-3; D is unresolved. The clonotype originates from a human donor in good health. The sample taken for sequencing was PBMCs. This CDR3 reads CASSYGARETQYF. The DNA for the CDR3 is TGTGCCAGCAGCTACGGAGCGCGAGAGACGCAGTATTTT.